A selection of T cell receptor beta chains follows, all from one sample in a study of blood T cell repertoires in COVID-19. Profiled with immunoSEQ multiplex PCR; TCRdb holds only in-frame clones, not every one. The repertoire holds 250,000 to 350,000 clones, with around 85% as singletons. The specimen was peripheral blood. The receptors stem from a woman between 50 and 59 years old with active or convalescent COVID-19. Both conserved end residues are part of each CDR3. The D gene is left open where the match is weak. Not every row has a clone size; where given, it reads once, few, many or a size class.

j_call v_call d_call clone_size cdr3_nt cdr3_aa
TRBJ1-5 TRBV7-9 - - TGTGCCAGCAGCTTACCGGGGATATCCCAGCATTTT CASSLPGISQHF
TRBJ1-3 TRBV12-3/TRBV12-4 - - TGTGCCAGCAGTACTACCTTAAACACCATATATTTT CASSTTLNTIYF
TRBJ2-7 TRBV4-1 - - TGCGCCAGCAGCCCCGGGACTGCCTCCTACGAGCAGTACTTC CASSPGTASYEQYF
TRBJ1-1 TRBV5-1 TRBD1 - TGCGCCAGCAGCTGGACAGGGGGCGCAGGGAACACTGAAGCTTTCTTT CASSWTGGAGNTEAFF
TRBJ1-2 TRBV7-2 - - TGTGCCAGCAGCTCGACTTTACTAAACTATGGCTACACCTTC CASSSTLLNYGYTF
TRBJ1-2 TRBV5-8 TRBD1 - TGTGCCAGCAGCGGACAGGGGGGCGACTATGGCTACACCTTC CASSGQGGDYGYTF
TRBJ1-1 TRBV19 - - TGTGCCAGTAGTTCAAGGAGGGTAGGTGGCACTGAAGCTTTCTTT CASSSRRVGGTEAFF
TRBJ1-2 TRBV19 - - TGTGCCAGTAGTATGGAGGGGACGTACCTCAACTATGGCTACACCTTC CASSMEGTYLNYGYTF
TRBJ2-5 TRBV19 TRBD2 - TGTGCCAGTAGTATAACGGGGGGAGAGACCCAGTACTTC CASSITGGETQYF
TRBJ1-1 TRBV5-6 TRBD1 - TGTGCCAGCAGCTATGGGACAGGGCTGGGGACTGAAGCTTTCTTT CASSYGTGLGTEAFF
TRBJ2-1 TRBV3-1/TRBV3-2 TRBD2 once TGTGCCAGCAGCAGGCCCGGGACTAGGTTGGCCGAGCAGTTCTTC CASSRPGTRLAEQFF
TRBJ2-2 TRBV5-5 - - TGTGCCAGCAGCTCCCAAGGGGGCGCGGGGACCGGGGAGCTGTTTTTT CASSSQGGAGTGELFF
TRBJ2-7 TRBV5-1 TRBD2 many TGCGCCAGCAGCTTGGGGGGGACTAGCGGGACCTACGAGCAGTACTTC CASSLGGTSGTYEQYF
TRBJ1-4 TRBV18 - - TGTGCCAGCTCACCACGAGATAATGAAAAACTGTTTTTT CASSPRDNEKLFF
TRBJ1-1 TRBV7-8 TRBD1 - TGTGCCAGCAGCCGGACAGGGAACTCTGAAGCTTTCTTT CASSRTGNSEAFF
TRBJ2-1 TRBV6-1 - - TGTGCCAGCAGTGAAACAGGGCCCAGCTCCTACAATGAGCAGTTCTTC CASSETGPSSYNEQFF
TRBJ2-7 TRBV12-3/TRBV12-4 - - TGTGCCAGCAGTTTGGGGACTGATTTAGAGCAGTACTTC CASSLGTDLEQYF
TRBJ1-3 TRBV29-1 - few TGCAGCGCTGACGGGGACTCTGGAAACACCATATATTTT CSADGDSGNTIYF
TRBJ1-1 TRBV7-9 TRBD1 - TGTGCCAGCAGCTTCGGACAGGGCCGGAACACTGAAGCTTTCTTT CASSFGQGRNTEAFF
TRBJ1-2 TRBV27 TRBD1 many TGTGCCAGCAGTAGAGGGGACAGGGGCTATGGCTACACCTTC CASSRGDRGYGYTF
TRBJ2-5 TRBV6-1 - - TGTGCCAGCAGTGTACTGATTCGTTGGGGGCGAGAGACCCAGTACTTC CASSVLIRWGRETQYF
TRBJ2-7 TRBV12-5 TRBD1 - TGTGCTAGTGGTTTAGAGACAGGGGCCTACGAGCAGTACTTC CASGLETGAYEQYF
TRBJ2-5 TRBV7-3 TRBD2 few TGTGCCAGCAGCTTAGCGGGAGGATTGGAAGAGACCCAGTACTTC CASSLAGGLEETQYF
TRBJ2-1 TRBV9 TRBD2 - TGTGCCAGCAGCGTTAGCGGGAACCACAATGAGCAGTTCTTC CASSVSGNHNEQFF
TRBJ2-1 TRBV5-3 TRBD2 - TGTGCCAGAAGCTGGCGTGCCCCCGCGGGGGACAATGAGCAGTTCTTC CARSWRAPAGDNEQFF
TRBJ2-1 TRBV9 TRBD1 - TGTGCCAGCAGCGCTGGGACAGGGGGGAATGAGCAGTTCTTC CASSAGTGGNEQFF
TRBJ1-5 TRBV30 TRBD1 - TGTGCCTGGGAGGACAGGGCCTTGAATCAGCCCCAGCATTTT CAWEDRALNQPQHF
TRBJ1-4 TRBV15 - - TGTGCCACCACCGGCGGAGGGCGTAATGAAAAACTGTTTTTT CATTGGGRNEKLFF
TRBJ1-1 TRBV5-1 - - TGCGCCAGCAGCGTAGACAGGATACCGAACACTGAAGCTTTCTTT CASSVDRIPNTEAFF
TRBJ2-4 TRBV19 - - TGTGCCAGTAGTCATCCCGGGGACAAAAACATTCAGTACTTC CASSHPGDKNIQYF
TRBJ1-4 TRBV18 TRBD1 - TGTGCCAGCTCACCGGACAGGGTTGAAAAACTGTTTTTT CASSPDRVEKLFF
TRBJ2-3 TRBV4-1 TRBD2 - TGCGCCAGCAGCCAAGTTCGGGAGGGCGCAGATACGCAGTATTTT CASSQVREGADTQYF
TRBJ2-1 TRBV5-4 TRBD2 - TGTGCCAGCAGCGGCGGGACTAGCGTTTTCAATGAGCAGTTCTTC CASSGGTSVFNEQFF
TRBJ2-2 TRBV13 TRBD1 once TGTGCCAGCAGCATACGGACAGGGCCCGGGGAGCTGTTTTTT CASSIRTGPGELFF
TRBJ2-2 TRBV24-1 TRBD1 few TGTGCCACCAGTGATTCGGACAGGGGAAGGGGCGGGGAGCTGTTTTTT CATSDSDRGRGGELFF
TRBJ2-7 TRBV19 TRBD2 once TGTGCCAGTAGTATCGCGGGAGTAGACGAGCAGTACTTC CASSIAGVDEQYF
TRBJ2-7 TRBV30 - few TGTGCCTGGAGTGTACAAGACCTGGGCAGGATCAGCTTC CAWSVQDLGRISF
TRBJ1-5 TRBV7-2 TRBD1 - TGTGCCAGCAGCCTCGACAGGGTTGAACAGCCCCAGCATTTT CASSLDRVEQPQHF